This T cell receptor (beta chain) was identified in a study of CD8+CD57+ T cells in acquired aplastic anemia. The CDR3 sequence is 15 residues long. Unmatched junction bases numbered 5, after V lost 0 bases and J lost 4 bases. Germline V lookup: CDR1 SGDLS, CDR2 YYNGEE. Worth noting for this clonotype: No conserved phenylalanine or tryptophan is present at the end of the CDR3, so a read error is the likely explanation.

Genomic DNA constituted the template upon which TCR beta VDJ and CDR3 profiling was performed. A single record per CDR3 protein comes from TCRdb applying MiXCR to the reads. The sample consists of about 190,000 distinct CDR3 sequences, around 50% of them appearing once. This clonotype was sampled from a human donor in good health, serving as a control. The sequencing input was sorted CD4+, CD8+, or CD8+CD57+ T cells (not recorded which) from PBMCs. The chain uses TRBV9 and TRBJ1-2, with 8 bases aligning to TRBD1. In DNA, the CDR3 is TGTGCCAGCAGCGTAGGTACAGGGGGTACCTATGGCTACACCCTC. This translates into CASSVGTGGTYGYTL.